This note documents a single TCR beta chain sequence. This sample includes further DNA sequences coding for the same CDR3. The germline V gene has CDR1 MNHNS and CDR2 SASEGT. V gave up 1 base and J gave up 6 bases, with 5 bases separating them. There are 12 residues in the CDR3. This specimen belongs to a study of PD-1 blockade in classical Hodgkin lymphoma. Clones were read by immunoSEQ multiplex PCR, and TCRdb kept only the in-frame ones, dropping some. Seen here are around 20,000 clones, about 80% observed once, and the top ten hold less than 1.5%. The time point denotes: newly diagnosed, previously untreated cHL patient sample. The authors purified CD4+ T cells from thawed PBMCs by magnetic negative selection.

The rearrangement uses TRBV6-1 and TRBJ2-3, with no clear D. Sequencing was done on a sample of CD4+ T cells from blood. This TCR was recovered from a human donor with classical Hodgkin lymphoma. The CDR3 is CASSEVTDTQYF. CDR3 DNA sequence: TGTGCCAGCAGTGAAGTTACGGATACGCAGTATTTT.